A selection of T cell receptor beta chains follows, all from one sample in a study of shared clonotypes between healthy human individuals. Only in-frame clones appear in the TCRdb table, and some are missing; sequencing was by immunoSEQ multiplex PCR. Of around 720,000 clones in the sample, 73% are singletons; the top ten hold under 2%. The specimen was memory CD4+ T cells sorted from blood. The receptors were gathered from a woman in her 30s in good health. CDR3s include the opening cysteine and the closing phenylalanine or tryptophan. Fields, in order: D gene, V gene, clone size, J gene, CDR3 length, CDR3 protein, CDR3 DNA. D genes are given only for firm matches. The size of a clone is reported for some rows only, either as once, few or many, or as a class for expanded clones.

TRBD2	TRBV28	NA	TRBJ2-1	14	CASSLLAGRNEQFF	TGTGCCAGCAGTTTACTAGCGGGGAGGAATGAGCAGTTCTTC
TRBD2	TRBV11-2	NA	TRBJ2-7	14	CASVFAGGSNEQYF	TGTGCCAGCGTATTTGCGGGAGGGAGCAACGAGCAGTACTTC
NA	TRBV10-3	NA	TRBJ2-3	18	CAISSFGGTSGSTDTQYF	TGTGCCATCAGTAGCTTTGGGGGGACCAGCGGGAGCACAGATACGCAGTATTTT
TRBD1	TRBV19	NA	TRBJ2-3	17	CASSPHLGTGVKDTQYF	TGTGCCAGTAGTCCACACCTTGGGACAGGGGTGAAAGATACGCAGTATTTT
TRBD1	TRBV18	NA	TRBJ1-3	14	CASSPTGTRNTIYF	TGTGCCAGCTCACCGACAGGGACCAGAAACACCATATATTTT
NA	TRBV6-4	NA	TRBJ2-3	17	CASSMEDRDKATDTQYF	TGTGCCAGCAGTATGGAAGACCGGGACAAGGCCACAGATACGCAGTATTTT
NA	TRBV27	once	TRBJ2-5	14	CASSLNRGQETQYF	TGTGCCAGCAGTTTAAATCGCGGCCAAGAGACCCAGTACTTC
NA	TRBV27	NA	TRBJ2-1	16	CASSFYGGMGDNEQFF	TGTGCCAGCAGTTTTTATGGCGGGATGGGCGACAATGAGCAGTTCTTC
TRBD1	TRBV28	NA	TRBJ2-3	15	CASSRTGGGLGGQYF	TGTGCCAGCAGTAGGACAGGGGGGGGATTAGGTGGGCAGTATTTT
NA	TRBV19	few	TRBJ1-5	15	CASKISDEVGQPQHF	TGTGCCAGTAAGATCTCGGACGAGGTCGGTCAGCCCCAGCATTTT
NA	TRBV7-9	once	TRBJ1-3	16	CASSALGVPSGNTIYF	TGTGCCAGCAGCGCCCTCGGGGTCCCCTCTGGAAACACCATATATTTT
NA	TRBV10-3	NA	TRBJ1-2	16	CAISESNSGRNYGYTF	TGTGCCATCAGTGAGTCGAATTCGGGGAGGAACTATGGCTACACCTTC
TRBD1	TRBV14	few	TRBJ2-2	17	CASSQLKGGSSDGELFF	TGTGCCAGCAGCCAGTTAAAAGGGGGCTCTTCCGACGGGGAGCTGTTTTTT
TRBD2	TRBV5-1	NA	TRBJ2-1	15	CASSLDSGSYNEQFF	TGCGCCAGCAGCTTGGATAGCGGGTCGTACAATGAGCAGTTCTTC
NA	TRBV10-2	NA	TRBJ2-5	15	CASSEPGGEAETQYF	TGCGCCAGCAGTGAGCCGGGCGGGGAGGCCGAGACCCAGTACTTC
NA	TRBV15	NA	TRBJ1-2	11	CATSRWNGYTF	TGTGCCACCAGCAGGTGGAATGGCTACACCTTC
NA	TRBV15	NA	TRBJ2-1	12	CATSDSGRSPVF	TGTGCCACCAGTGACTCGGGGAGGAGTCCTGTCTTC
NA	TRBV30	few	TRBJ2-1	14	CAWSVRGAGNEQFF	TGTGCCTGGAGTGTACGAGGGGCTGGAAATGAGCAGTTCTTC
TRBD2	TRBV7-8	NA	TRBJ2-7	16	CASSRTGTSGSYEQYF	TGTGCCAGCAGCAGGACCGGGACTAGCGGGAGCTACGAGCAGTACTTC
TRBD1	TRBV27	NA	TRBJ2-5	16	CASSLYRGAYRETQYF	TGTGCCAGCAGTTTGTACAGGGGTGCGTATCGAGAGACCCAGTACTTC
NA	TRBV5-5	NA	TRBJ2-7	15	CASSLLISSAYEQYF	TGTGCCAGCAGCTTGCTTATCAGTTCTGCCTACGAGCAGTACTTC
NA	TRBV2	NA	TRBJ2-1	12	CASSGATSTSFF	TGTGCCAGCAGTGGGGCTACTTCGACATCGTTCTTC
NA	TRBV11-2	once	TRBJ1-4	17	CASSPRRPGAPNEKLFF	TGTGCCAGCAGCCCGAGAAGGCCAGGGGCCCCTAATGAAAAACTGTTTTTT
NA	TRBV4-2	NA	TRBJ2-3	15	CASSQDQGRADTQYF	TGTGCCAGCAGCCAAGATCAAGGGCGGGCAGATACGCAGTATTTT
NA	TRBV7-9	NA	TRBJ2-5	12	CASGGSQETQYF	TGTGCCAGCGGGGGCTCCCAGGAGACCCAGTACTTC
TRBD2	TRBV11-2	NA	TRBJ2-1	19	CASSSLKTSGRASYNEQFF	TGTGCCAGCAGCTCTCTCAAGACTAGCGGGAGGGCTAGCTACAATGAGCAGTTCTTC
TRBD1	TRBV19	NA	TRBJ2-7	15	CASSIGQGNIYEQYF	TGTGCCAGTAGTATTGGACAGGGGAATATCTACGAGCAGTACTTC
TRBD1	TRBV6-6	NA	TRBJ1-1	14	CASSSRGRDTEAFF	TGTGCCAGCAGTTCCAGGGGGCGGGACACTGAAGCTTTCTTT
NA	TRBV7-6	NA	TRBJ2-7	12	CASSLVGVEQYF	TGTGCCAGCAGCTTAGTGGGAGTCGAGCAGTACTTC
NA	TRBV6-5	NA	TRBJ2-6	15	CASRTDYSGANVLTF	TGTGCCTCCCGGACAGACTACTCTGGGGCCAACGTCCTGACTTTC
TRBD1	TRBV5-1	NA	TRBJ1-1	16	CASSLYDRVKVTEAFF	TGCGCCAGCAGCTTGTACGACAGGGTAAAGGTAACTGAAGCTTTCTTT
NA	TRBV11-3	NA	TRBJ2-3	15	CASSLEGGTADTQYF	TGTGCCAGCAGCTTAGAGGGCGGGACGGCAGATACGCAGTATTTT
TRBD2	TRBV27	NA	TRBJ2-5	14	CASRPAGGGETQYF	TGTGCCAGCAGACCGGCGGGAGGAGGAGAGACCCAGTACTTC
NA	TRBV7-4	NA	TRBJ1-4	15	CASVGGPKANEKLFF	TGTGCCAGCGTCGGGGGCCCTAAGGCTAATGAAAAACTGTTTTTT
TRBD1	TRBV7-2	NA	TRBJ2-1	15	CASSQDRAAYNEQFF	TGTGCCAGCAGTCAAGACAGGGCGGCCTACAATGAGCAGTTCTTC
TRBD1	TRBV30	NA	TRBJ2-5	15	CAWSVRQGVGETQYF	TGTGCCTGGAGTGTACGGCAGGGGGTAGGGGAGACCCAGTACTTC
NA	TRBV2	once	TRBJ1-1	14	CASSVGGDNTEAFF	TGTGCCAGCAGTGTAGGTGGGGACAACACTGAAGCTTTCTTT
NA	TRBV28	few	TRBJ1-1	16	CASSSTPGGGNTEAFF	TGTGCCAGCAGCTCGACCCCGGGGGGCGGGAACACTGAAGCTTTCTTT
TRBD2	TRBV7-2	NA	TRBJ2-3	16	CASSLGLAGPTDTQYF	TGTGCCAGCAGCCTAGGACTAGCGGGACCCACAGATACGCAGTATTTT
TRBD1	TRBV4-2	once	TRBJ2-7	15	CASSQAGTGGLEQYF	TGTGCCAGCAGCCAAGCCGGGACAGGGGGCCTCGAGCAGTACTTC
NA	TRBV28	NA	TRBJ1-2	13	CASSSSDVYGYTF	TGTGCCAGCAGTTCCTCTGACGTATATGGCTACACCTTC
NA	TRBV19	NA	TRBJ2-2	16	CASSRIWGSGTGELFF	TGTGCCAGTAGCCGAATCTGGGGGAGCGGCACCGGGGAGCTGTTTTTT
TRBD1	TRBV5-4	NA	TRBJ2-5	15	CASSFPGQGRETQYF	TGTGCCAGCAGCTTCCCGGGACAGGGGCGGGAGACCCAGTACTTC
TRBD2	TRBV5-1	few	TRBJ2-7	16	CASSSGLAGGGSEQYF	TGCGCCAGCAGCTCGGGACTAGCGGGGGGAGGGTCCGAGCAGTACTTC
NA	TRBV19	many	TRBJ1-1	13	CASSSNGNTEAFF	TGTGCCAGTAGTTCCAACGGGAACACTGAAGCTTTCTTT
NA	TRBV23-1	NA	TRBJ2-6	15	CASSLRCSGANVLTF	TGCGCCAGCAGTCTTAGGTGCTCTGGGGCCAACGTCCTGACTTTC
NA	TRBV19	NA	TRBJ2-5	13	CASSRGSQETQYF	TGTGCCAGTAGTAGGGGGAGCCAAGAGACCCAGTACTTC
NA	TRBV10-3	NA	TRBJ2-3	13	CAITNDVADTQYF	TGTGCCATCACAAACGATGTAGCAGATACGCAGTATTTT
NA	TRBV5-1	NA	TRBJ2-2	13	CASSSADTGELFF	TGCGCCAGCAGCTCGGCCGACACCGGGGAGCTGTTTTTT
NA	TRBV4-2	few	TRBJ2-2	13	CASSQDRSGELFF	TGTGCCAGCAGCCAAGACAGGTCCGGGGAGCTGTTTTTT
NA	TRBV7-2	NA	TRBJ1-3	15	CASSLTSGGGNTIYF	TGTGCCAGCAGCTTGACCTCGGGAGGTGGAAACACCATATATTTT
NA	TRBV7-9	NA	TRBJ2-7	14	CASGDDGYSYEQYF	TGTGCCAGCGGCGATGACGGCTACTCCTACGAGCAGTACTTC
NA	TRBV15	few	TRBJ2-1	16	CATSSTLAREYNEQFF	TGTGCCACCAGCAGTACTCTAGCGCGAGAATACAATGAGCAGTTCTTC
TRBD2	TRBV28	NA	TRBJ2-2	17	CASSSPLLAGATGELFF	TGTGCCAGCAGTTCCCCCCTTTTAGCGGGAGCCACCGGGGAGCTGTTTTTT
NA	TRBV11-2	NA	TRBJ2-7	16	CASSPQVSGFSYEQYF	TGTGCCAGCAGCCCCCAAGTTTCGGGGTTCTCCTACGAGCAGTACTTC